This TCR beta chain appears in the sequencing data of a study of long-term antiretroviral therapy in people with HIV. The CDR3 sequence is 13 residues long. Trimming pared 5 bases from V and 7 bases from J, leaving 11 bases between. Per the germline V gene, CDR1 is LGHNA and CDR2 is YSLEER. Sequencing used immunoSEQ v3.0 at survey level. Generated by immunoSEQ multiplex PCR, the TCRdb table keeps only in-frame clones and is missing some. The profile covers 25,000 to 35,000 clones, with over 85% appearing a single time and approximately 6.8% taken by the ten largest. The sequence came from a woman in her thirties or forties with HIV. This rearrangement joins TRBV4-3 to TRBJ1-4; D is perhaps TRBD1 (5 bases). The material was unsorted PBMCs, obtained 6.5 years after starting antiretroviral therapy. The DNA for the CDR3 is TGCGCCAGCAGCACGGGGGTGGGTGAAAAACTGTTTTTT. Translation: CASSTGVGEKLFF.